This TCR beta chain was captured by sequencing in a study of blood T cell repertoires in COVID-19. About the study: Collection of acute and convalescent COVID-19 samples took place in the United States, Italy and Spain. T cells, B-cell-depleted T cells, or PBMCs supplied cDNA or gDNA.

This clone was counted once. CDR3 size: 17 residues. Germline CDR1 reads MRHNA; CDR2 reads SNTAGT. V gave up 6 bases and J gave up 5 bases; unmatched junction bases: 8. Authors' analysis steps: Amplification with reference gene primers provided the estimates of nucleated cell counts. TCRdb keeps only in-frame clones here, not all; method: immunoSEQ multiplex PCR. V and J calls and clone size are as listed in that table; D and trimming were resolved from the DNA. The data show around 99,000 clones, 70% to 90% seen once. The gene calls are TRBV6-4 and TRBJ2-2; 14 bases are a match to TRBD2. Material: peripheral blood. The source of this sequence is a human donor in a cohort sampled during active COVID-19. The DNA of the CDR3 is TGTGCCAGCAGCTCCGGGACTAGCGGGAGTGAGACCGGGGAGCTGTTTTTT. It translates to CASSSGTSGSETGELFF.